Listed below are T cell receptor beta chains from one sample, sequenced in a study of blood T cell repertoires in COVID-19. The repertoire was sequenced with immunoSEQ multiplex PCR; TCRdb's copy has only in-frame clones and lacks some. The data show about 190,000 clones, 84% seen once. The sample consisted of peripheral blood. These receptor sequences come from a woman in her 70s with active or convalescent COVID-19. Each CDR3 is given with its conserved first and last residue. A D gene is named only where the DNA matches it firmly. Clone size, where shown, is once, few, many, or a class for clones that have expanded.

clone_size j_call d_call v_call cdr3_aa cdr3_nt
NA TRBJ2-1 TRBD2 TRBV6-5 CASSVAGGAYNEQFF TGTGCCAGCAGCGTAGCGGGAGGCGCATACAATGAGCAGTTCTTC
once TRBJ1-1 NA TRBV27 CASSSGANTEAFF TGTGCCAGCAGTTCAGGGGCGAACACTGAAGCTTTCTTT
NA TRBJ1-4 NA TRBV7-9 CASSLGWGYEKLFF TGTGCCAGCAGCTTAGGGTGGGGCTACGAAAAACTGTTTTTT
NA TRBJ2-7 TRBD2 TRBV6-5 CASSRLAGGDEQYF TGTGCCAGCAGCCGACTAGCGGGAGGGGATGAGCAGTACTTC
NA TRBJ2-5 TRBD1 TRBV28 CASSSPGTAQETQYF TGTGCCAGCAGTTCCCCCGGGACAGCGCAAGAGACCCAGTACTTC
once TRBJ2-1 TRBD2 TRBV7-2 CASSLWTSGRLSSYNEQFF TGTGCCAGCAGCTTATGGACTAGCGGGAGGCTTAGCTCCTACAATGAGCAGTTCTTC
few TRBJ2-7 NA TRBV27 CASSSGSALSYEQYF TGTGCCAGCAGTTCGGGGTCGGCCCTTTCCTACGAGCAGTACTTC
NA TRBJ1-1 TRBD1 TRBV2 CASRTSGGNTEAFF TGTGCCAGCAGGACGTCAGGGGGCAACACTGAAGCTTTCTTT
NA TRBJ1-2 TRBD1 TRBV5-1 CASSPSGGTAYGYTF TGCGCCAGCAGCCCCTCGGGGGGGACAGCCTATGGCTACACCTTC
once TRBJ2-5 TRBD1 TRBV11-2 CASSVGTGGWETQYF TGTGCCAGCAGCGTAGGGACAGGGGGCTGGGAGACCCAGTACTTC
NA TRBJ1-1 TRBD1 TRBV12-5 CASGLGTGTPGTEAFF TGTGCTAGTGGTTTGGGGACAGGGACCCCAGGCACTGAAGCTTTCTTT
few TRBJ1-2 NA TRBV20-1 CRAGGNYGYTF TGCAGGGCCGGCGGAAACTATGGCTACACCTTC
NA TRBJ1-4 NA TRBV6-5 CASSRDSFEKLFF TGTGCCAGCAGCCGCGACAGTTTTGAAAAACTGTTTTTT
NA TRBJ2-6 NA TRBV3-1/TRBV3-2 CASAGVAGANVLTF TGTGCCAGCGCAGGGGTGGCCGGGGCCAACGTCCTGACTTTC
once TRBJ1-1 TRBD1 TRBV18 CASSGTGGTEAFF TGTGCCAGCTCTGGAACAGGGGGCACTGAAGCTTTCTTT
NA TRBJ2-7 NA TRBV30 CAWRRDSPKQYF TGTGCCTGGAGGCGGGACTCCCCCAAGCAGTACTTC
NA TRBJ2-1 TRBD2 TRBV4-1 CASSQSGLAGLNNEQFF TGCGCCAGCAGCCAGTCGGGACTAGCGGGCCTTAACAATGAGCAGTTCTTC
NA TRBJ2-5 TRBD2 TRBV5-1 CASSLFPGRGPETQYF TGCGCCAGCAGCTTGTTTCCCGGGAGGGGACCAGAGACCCAGTACTTC
NA TRBJ2-1 TRBD1 TRBV6-5 CASSYTGGYNEQFF TGTGCCAGCAGTTACACAGGGGGTTACAATGAGCAGTTCTTC
NA TRBJ2-7 TRBD1 TRBV5-6 CASSLRTGGNYEQYF TGTGCCAGCAGCTTGAGGACAGGGGGAAACTACGAGCAGTACTTC
NA TRBJ1-4 TRBD1 TRBV3-1/TRBV3-2 CASRYTGGDEKLFF TGTGCCAGCAGATACACAGGGGGCGATGAAAAACTGTTTTTT
NA TRBJ1-5 NA TRBV28 CASSLLGGSNQPQHF TGTGCCAGCAGTTTATTGGGGGGGAGCAATCAGCCCCAGCATTTT
NA TRBJ1-2 TRBD1 TRBV6-5 CASSYGTEHYGYTF TGTGCCAGCAGTTACGGGACAGAACACTATGGCTACACCTTC
NA TRBJ2-3 TRBD2 TRBV3-1/TRBV3-2 CASSHLAGGADTQYF TGTGCCAGCAGCCACCTAGCGGGAGGAGCAGATACGCAGTATTTT
once TRBJ2-7 NA TRBV21-1 CASSERNGDRTSYEQYF TGTGCCAGCAGCGAACGGAACGGGGACAGGACCTCCTACGAGCAGTACTTC
NA TRBJ2-1 TRBD2 TRBV14 CASSQAPGSAGGPGWGNEQFF TGTGCCAGCAGCCAAGCTCCCGGATCGGCGGGAGGCCCAGGCTGGGGCAATGAGCAGTTCTTC
NA TRBJ2-7 TRBD2 TRBV7-2 CASSFSTSGILEQYF TGTGCCAGCAGCTTCTCTACTAGCGGGATTCTCGAGCAGTACTTC
NA TRBJ2-7 NA TRBV18 CASSPGGEGEQYF TGTGCCAGCTCACCAGGAGGTGAGGGCGAGCAGTACTTC
NA TRBJ1-2 NA TRBV7-3 CASSPNAPDSPRYGYTF TGTGCCAGCAGCCCGAATGCCCCGGACAGTCCCCGCTATGGCTACACCTTC
NA TRBJ2-5 NA TRBV5-1 CASRIQGGQETQYF TGCGCCAGCAGAATACAGGGCGGACAAGAGACCCAGTACTTC
NA TRBJ1-1 NA TRBV19 CASSIALGEVTEAFF TGTGCCAGTAGTATCGCTTTGGGTGAGGTCACTGAAGCTTTCTTT
NA TRBJ2-7 NA TRBV5-1 CASSLAVGASYEQYF TGCGCCAGCAGCTTGGCCGTGGGGGCTTCCTACGAGCAGTACTTC
once TRBJ1-2 TRBD1 TRBV6-5 CASRNRGGDYGYTF TGTGCCAGCAGAAACAGGGGAGGAGACTATGGCTACACCTTC
NA TRBJ2-1 TRBD2 TRBV2 CASSRRLAGGSEQFF TGTGCCAGCAGCCGCCGACTAGCGGGAGGCAGTGAGCAGTTCTTC
NA TRBJ1-2 NA TRBV2 CASSGQGNYGYTF TGTGCCAGCAGTGGGCAGGGGAACTATGGCTACACCTTC
NA TRBJ1-1 TRBD1 TRBV3-1/TRBV3-2 CASSQHYGQGGLSEAFF TGTGCCAGCAGCCAACATTACGGACAGGGAGGATTGTCTGAAGCTTTCTTT
NA TRBJ2-7 TRBD2 TRBV13 CASSLKTSGTYEQYF TGTGCCAGCAGCCTGAAGACTAGCGGTACCTACGAGCAGTACTTC
NA TRBJ1-3 NA TRBV10-3 CAISDSSSGNTIYF TGTGCCATCAGTGACTCGAGCTCTGGAAACACCATATATTTT
NA TRBJ2-7 NA TRBV7-9 CASSLGGTGEQYF TGTGCCAGCAGCTTGGGCGGGACGGGCGAGCAGTACTTC
NA TRBJ2-1 NA TRBV6-5 CASEDRGNNEQFF TGTGCCAGCGAAGATCGAGGGAACAATGAGCAGTTCTTC
NA TRBJ2-1 TRBD1 TRBV19 CASSAQTGYGSYNEQFF TGTGCCAGTAGTGCCCAGACAGGGTACGGCTCCTACAATGAGCAGTTCTTC
NA TRBJ2-1 TRBD2 TRBV5-1 CASSLGLAWDEQFF TGCGCCAGCAGCTTGGGACTAGCGTGGGATGAGCAGTTCTTC
NA TRBJ2-5 NA TRBV29-1 CSVVGRAGTLGAGVTQETQYF TGCAGCGTTGTAGGCCGAGCGGGCACTTTGGGGGCGGGAGTTACCCAAGAGACCCAGTACTTC
NA TRBJ2-7 TRBD2 TRBV13 CASRPPGSGGHEQYF TGTGCCAGCAGGCCCCCCGGGAGCGGGGGCCACGAGCAGTACTTC
NA TRBJ2-5 TRBD1 TRBV11-2 CASSSPDRGGLETQYF TGTGCCAGCAGCTCCCCAGACAGGGGGGGGTTAGAGACCCAGTACTTC
NA TRBJ2-5 NA TRBV5-1 CASSLGQVTIETQYF TGCGCCAGCAGCTTGGGACAGGTCACTATAGAGACCCAGTACTTC
NA TRBJ1-2 NA TRBV6-5 CASRASGSYGYTF TGTGCCAGCAGGGCCAGCGGGTCCTATGGCTACACCTTC
NA TRBJ1-4 NA TRBV6-5 CASRPDRPNEKLFF TGTGCCAGCAGACCCGACAGGCCTAATGAAAAACTGTTTTTT
NA TRBJ1-1 NA TRBV18 CASSPGQGYSVEAFF TGTGCCAGCTCACCAGGGCAGGGGTACTCAGTTGAAGCTTTCTTT
NA TRBJ1-6 NA TRBV5-4 CASSLTLSANSPLHF TGTGCCAGCAGCTTAACTTTGTCAGCGAATTCACCCCTCCACTTT
once TRBJ1-1 NA TRBV5-1 CASSLVLRRGMNTEAFF TGCGCCAGCAGCTTGGTACTGCGGCGGGGAATGAACACTGAAGCTTTCTTT
NA TRBJ2-5 TRBD2 TRBV5-1 CASKPSGAQETQYF TGCGCCAGCAAGCCTAGCGGGGCCCAAGAGACCCAGTACTTC